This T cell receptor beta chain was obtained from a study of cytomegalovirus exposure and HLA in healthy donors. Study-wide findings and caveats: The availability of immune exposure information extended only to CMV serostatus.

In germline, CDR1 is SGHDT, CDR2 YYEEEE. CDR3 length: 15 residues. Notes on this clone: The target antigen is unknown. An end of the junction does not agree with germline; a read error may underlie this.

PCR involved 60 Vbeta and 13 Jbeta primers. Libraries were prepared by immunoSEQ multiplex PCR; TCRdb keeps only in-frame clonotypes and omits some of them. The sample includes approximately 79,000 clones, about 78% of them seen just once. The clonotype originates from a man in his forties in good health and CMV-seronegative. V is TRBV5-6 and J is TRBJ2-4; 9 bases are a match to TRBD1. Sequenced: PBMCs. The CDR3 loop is CASSKTGGEGNSQYF. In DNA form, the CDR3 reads TGTGCCAGCAGCAAAACAGGGGGCGAAGGAAACAGTCAGTACTTC.